The sequence of this T cell receptor beta chain was determined in a study of blood T cell repertoires in COVID-19 (dated by TCRdb to about 2020). As for the study more broadly: Samples from collaborators originated in the United States, Italy and Spain and spanned both the acute and convalescent phases of COVID-19. The material from the prospective study consisted of cDNA or gDNA derived from T cells, B-cell-depleted T cells, or PBMCs. Subjects who had been exposed to COVID-19, were actively infected with it, or had recovered from it provided the deeply sampled blood TCRbeta repertoires that made up the dataset. The repertoires were released in a freely available public database meant as a resource for research on the immune response to SARS-CoV-2. Samples were obtained from the ongoing ImmuneRACE study (first 160 participants) and from roughly 1,300 subjects provided by 6 global collaborators. Sample metadata almost always included a de-identified subject ID, COVID-19 status, age in years and sex. Where available, HLA class I and class II types were obtained from metadata supplied by the sample provider rather than from assay-based typing.

General conclusions and limits of the study: The quantity of clinical and demographic metadata differed by source and by participant and was supplied without curation.

From the germline V gene (reference sequence), CDR1 is LGHDT and CDR2 is YNNKEL. Taken from cysteine to phenylalanine, the CDR3 has 16 residues. Here the CDR3 DNA is all that survives: 48 bases in frame from base 1. The junction shows trimming of 3 bases on V and 4 bases on J, plus 18 bases between the germline ends. The collaborating institutions used their own protocols to collect whole blood in K2EDTA tubes. For TCRbeta analysis, collaborator samples were shipped as frozen whole blood, as isolated PBMCs, or as DNA extracted from either sample type. TCRbeta CDR3 regions were amplified from genomic DNA by means of the immunoSEQ Assay, a bias-controlled multiplex PCR. As for how the authors treated the data: The number of nucleated cells in each sample was estimated by amplification of reference gene primers within the assay. To quantify the absolute abundance of each unique TCRbeta CDR3 rearrangement, sequence reads were collapsed and filtered. For each sample, productive Simpson clonality was calculated by taking the square root of Simpson's diversity index across productive rearrangements. TCRdb obtained this table from immuneACCESS and retained in-frame rearrangements with V and J assigned. These tables miss some clones; where compared with another copy, unresolved V genes account for less than half of the shortfall, and the remainder is unexplained. V and J calls and clone size are those listed in that table; D and trimming were worked out from the DNA. The sample table shows fewer than 150,000 clones, and around 84% are seen once. About 8.5% of the sample is in the top ten clones.

Comment on this clone: Its cognate antigen has yet to be identified. Base qualities are not at hand, and no much larger clone is one base apart.

The sample taken for sequencing was peripheral blood. The chain uses TRBV3-1 (or the pseudogene TRBV3-2) and TRBJ1-1, with the D gene not confidently named. The receptor comes from a woman in her 40s with acute or convalescent COVID-19. The DNA sequence follows: TGTGCCAGCAGCCATCAATCGCAGGTAGTTCTCACTGAAGCTTTCTTT. Its protein product is CASSHQSQVVLTEAFF.